Following are 23 T cell receptor beta chains from one sample sequenced in a study of Graves' ophthalmopathy and Graves' hyperthyroidism. Investigators amplified TCR beta CDR3 regions from RNA transcripts. First-round RT-PCR with HTBI primers preceded a second-round multiplex PCR. TCRdb called the multiplex PCR reads again in MiXCR, with one record for every CDR3 protein. The sample has hundreds of thousands of distinct CDR3 sequences, about 41% seen once; the top ten hold 3% to 4%. What was sequenced was peripheral blood. These receptors were collected from an adult man with Graves' ophthalmopathy.

The sample holds many counts of this clonotype. The chain links TRBV20-1 to TRBJ2-6, with D hard to call. Germline V lookup: CDR1 DFQATT, CDR2 SNEGSKA (reference sequence). The CDR3 is 14 amino acids. V was trimmed by 3 bases and J by 1 base, leaving 7 bases between them. CDR3 bases: TGCAGTGCTAGCGCAGGTTCTGGGGCCAACGTCCTGACTTTC. Translating gives CSASAGSGANVLTF.

The V gene is TRBV29-1, the J gene TRBJ1-1; no firm D call. V was clipped by 3 bases and J by 3 bases, with 11 bases between them. Germline-derived CDR1 and CDR2 are SQVTM and ANQGSEA. The CDR3 extends over 13 amino acids. The CDR3 region has the DNA TGCAGCGTTGAGGGCCGCCGGGACACTGAAGCTTTCTTT. Protein: CSVEGRRDTEAFF.

This chain connects TRBV2 to TRBJ2-5, with D possibly matching TRBD2 (7 bases). The CDR3 contains 14 residues. The germline CDR1 and CDR2 sequences are SNHLY and FYNNEI. V dropped 4 bases and J dropped 4 bases, with 13 bases sitting between them. The CDR3 DNA is TGTGCCAGCAGTGGGGGGGGCCGAGGAGAGACCCAGTACTTC. This codes for CASSGGGRGETQYF.

The J gene is TRBJ2-3, the V gene TRBV20-1; 9 bases are a match to TRBD2. This CDR3 is built from 15 residues. V lost 4 bases to trimming and J lost 5 bases; unmatched junction nucleotides: 10. Germline assignment: CDR1 DFQATT and CDR2 SNEGSKA (reference sequence). CDR3 residues: CSAIGSAGGGDTQYF. The CDR3 region has the DNA TGCAGTGCTATTGGTTCGGCGGGAGGGGGAGATACGCAGTATTTT.

This clonotype was counted a few times. The CDR3 sequence: CASSPRPRLAANTGELFF. In DNA form, the CDR3 reads TGTGCCAGCAGCCCTCGACCCCGGTTGGCAGCGAACACCGGGGAGCTGTTTTTT. The gene calls are TRBV7-8 and TRBJ2-2, with unresolved D. Trimming left V 5 bases short and J 0 bases short, with 19 bases between. The CDR3 consists of 18 residues. CDR1 is SGHVS and CDR2 is FQNEAQ in the germline V gene.

The J gene is TRBJ2-7, the V gene TRBV29-1; D not resolved. CDR1 and CDR2 (germline): SQVTM, ANQGSEA. The CDR3 contains 15 residues. V gave up 5 bases and J gave up 3 bases, with 20 bases separating them. CDR3 sequence reads: CSVLSEWQEYYEQYF. The DNA of the CDR3 is TGCAGCGTTTTATCTGAATGGCAGGAATACTACGAGCAGTACTTC.

This clonotype was counted many times. The V and J genes are TRBV7-6 and TRBJ2-7; 7 bases align to TRBD2. Germline lookup yields CDR1 SGHVS and CDR2 FNYEAQ. J was trimmed by 6 bases and V by 2 bases; bases with no gene match: 10. The CDR3 has 15 amino acids. The CDR3 is CASSLRRTAGSEQYF. CDR3 DNA sequence: TGTGCCAGCAGCTTACGGCGCACAGCGGGAAGCGAGCAGTACTTC.

This clonotype was observed many times. The rearrangement joins TRBV7-8 to TRBJ1-2, with D possibly matching TRBD1 (6 bases). Trimming stripped 5 bases from V and 1 base from J, with 8 bases between. This CDR3 is built from 13 residues. CDR1 and CDR2 (germline): SGHVS, FQNEAQ. The CDR3 nucleotides read TGTGCCAGCAGCAAGGACAGTAACTATGGCTACACCTTC. Its translation: CASSKDSNYGYTF. The complete variable domain, with remaining parts taken from reference TRBV7-8 and TRBJ1-2, reads GAGVSQSPRYKVAKRGQDVALRCDPISGHVSLFWYQQALGQGPEFLTYFQNEAQLDKSGLPSDRFFAERPEGSVSTLKIQRTQQEDSAVYLCASSKDSNYGYTFGSGTRLTVV.

Remarks on this clonotype: The germline gene is not matched at one end of the junction; a read error may be the cause. The chain couples TRBV7-9 to TRBJ2-6; TRBD1 might be the D (5 bases). This CDR3 spans 14 amino acids. Germline loops: CDR1 SEHNR, CDR2 FQNEAQ (reference sequence). The DNA of the CDR3 is TGTGCCAGCAGCTTAGTCGCAGGGAAGGCTCATGAAGCTTTC. It yields the protein CASSLVAGKAHEAF.

This clonotype occurred once. This is likely a read error, given that the CDR3 carries no conserved phenylalanine or tryptophan at its end. Because the CDR3's place on the DNA is in doubt, the DNA is left out and the CDR3 is given as listed by TCRdb. V usage is TRBV9 and J usage is TRBJ1-3; the listed D gene, TRBD1, was not tested against the DNA. Both ends counted, the CDR3 spans 10 residues. CDR1 and CDR2 from the germline V gene are SGDLS and YYNGEE. CDR3: CASSVAAGTT.

The chain couples TRBV7-9 to TRBJ2-1, with D uncertain. This CDR3 is 11 amino acids long. CDR1 SEHNR and CDR2 FQNEAQ come from the germline V gene (reference sequence). The V end lost 0 bases, the J end lost 10 bases, and 4 bases lay between the germline ends. The CDR3 coding sequence is TGTGCCAGCAGCTTAGCAGAGGAGCAGTTCTTC. Translation gives CASSLAEEQFF.

The J gene is TRBJ2-1, the V gene TRBV15; D uncertain. Germline CDR1 is LNHNV and CDR2 is YYDKDF (reference sequence). V was cut by 0 bases and J by 10 bases, with 7 bases left in between. The CDR3 covers 12 residues. The CDR3 nucleotides read TGTGCCACCAGCAGAGATCCCCGGGAGCAGTTCTTC. It translates to CATSRDPREQFF. The full variable domain, completed using reference TRBV15 and TRBJ2-1, is DAMVIQNPRYQVTQFGKPVTLSCSQTLNHNVMYWYQQKSSQAPKLLFHYYDKDFNNEADTPDNFQSRRPNTSFCFLDIRSPGLGDTAMYLCATSRDPREQFFGPGTRLTVL.

This clonotype has more than one count but fewer than ten. This rearrangement joins TRBV29-1 to TRBJ2-7, with unresolved D. The ends were cut back, 0 bases at V and 3 bases at J, with 15 bases in the middle. From germline, CDR1 is SQVTM and CDR2 ANQGSEA. The CDR3 runs to 15 residues. The CDR3 here is CSVEEVRKTHYEQYF. The CDR3 nucleotides read TGCAGCGTTGAAGAGGTGCGGAAGACCCACTACGAGCAGTACTTC.

This chain joins TRBV7-8 and TRBJ2-3; 13 bases are a match to TRBD2. The CDR3 is made up of 14 amino acids. After removal of 1 base from V and 8 bases from J, the junction contained 0 bases not matched to a gene. Germline CDR1 SGHVS, CDR2 FQNEAQ. In nucleotides, the CDR3 is TGTGCCAGCAGCTTAGGGACTAGCGGGAGTACGCAGTATTTT. Translation: CASSLGTSGSTQYF. The whole variable domain, remainder taken from reference TRBV7-8 and TRBJ2-3, is GAGVSQSPRYKVAKRGQDVALRCDPISGHVSLFWYQQALGQGPEFLTYFQNEAQLDKSGLPSDRFFAERPEGSVSTLKIQRTQQEDSAVYLCASSLGTSGSTQYFGPGTRLTVL.

In the case of this clonotype: Here the CDR3 omits its conserved ending phenylalanine or tryptophan, so a read error is the likely source. The J gene is TRBJ2-5, the V gene TRBV25-1; the match to TRBD2 covers 14 bases. The germline CDR1 and CDR2 sequences are MGHDK and SYGVNS. The J segment lost 3 bases and the V segment lost 6 bases, leaving 12 bases of the junction unmatched. There are 18 residues in the CDR3. Here the CDR3 reads CASRTRLAGGPGEETQYY. The CDR3 bases are TGTGCCAGCAGGACTAGACTAGCGGGGGGGCCTGGGGAAGAGACCCAGTACTAC.

This clonotype has only a few counts. This chain links TRBV4-1 with TRBJ2-2; 9 bases are shared with TRBD1. CDR1 and CDR2 from the germline V gene are MGHRA and YSYEKL. V was clipped by 3 bases and J by 0 bases; unmatched bases: 5. This CDR3 has 17 residues. In nucleotides, the CDR3 is TGCGCCAGCAGCCAGCACCGGGACAGGGCGAACACCGGGGAGCTGTTTTTT. It specifies CASSQHRDRANTGELFF.

This chain links TRBV12-3 or TRBV12-4 with TRBJ1-4; tentatively, D is TRBD1 (6 bases). The end of the DNA aligns better with TRBJ2-2, so the J call may be wrong. The length of the CDR3 is 15 residues. Here the CDR3 reads CASSPATGSTGELFF. DNA for the CDR3: TGTGCCAGCAGTCCAGCGACAGGTAGCACCGGGGAGCTGTTTTTT.

This clonotype was detected only a few times. The chain employs TRBV12-3 or TRBV12-4 and TRBJ2-7; a possible D gene is TRBD1 (6 bases). The CDR3 is 15 amino acids. V was trimmed by 9 bases and J by 0 bases, leaving 18 bases between them. The CDR3 region is CASEVGDTSSYEQYF. The DNA for the CDR3 is TGTGCCAGTGAAGTCGGGGACACAAGCTCCTACGAGCAGTACTTC.

The chain recombines TRBV20-1 with TRBJ1-2; D perhaps matches TRBD1 (5 bases). Trimming took 8 bases from V and 5 from J, leaving 15 bases between them. The V gene's germline CDR1 is DFQATT and CDR2 SNEGSKA (reference sequence). CDR3 length: 12 amino acids. The CDR3 loop reads CSTGAGNYGYTF. Written as DNA, the CDR3 is TGCAGTACGGGAGCAGGGAATTATGGCTACACCTTC.

This clonotype was recorded at least ten times. This sequence joins TRBV20-1 and TRBJ2-7; the D is unclear. Trimming stripped 3 bases from V and 6 bases from J, with 9 bases between. The CDR3 is 11 amino acids. In germline, CDR1 is DFQATT, CDR2 SNEGSKA (reference sequence). The CDR3 protein is CSASPRLEQYF. In DNA form, the CDR3 reads TGCAGTGCTAGCCCTCGGCTCGAGCAGTACTTC.

This clonotype was detected many times. The chain couples TRBV7-3 to TRBJ2-7; D may be TRBD2 (6 bases). V lost 5 bases and J 6 bases, leaving 14 bases between the germline ends. From germline, CDR1 is SGHTA and CDR2 FQGTGA. The CDR3 covers 13 residues. Here the CDR3 DNA reads TGTGCCAGCAGCCCACGGCAGGGAGGCGAGCAGTACTTC. Its translation: CASSPRQGGEQYF.

Ten or more counts support this clonotype. The chain combines TRBV27 with TRBJ1-6, with D perhaps matching TRBD1 (5 bases). V lost 3 bases, J lost 10 bases, and 10 bases lay in between. This CDR3 contains 13 residues. Per the germline V gene, CDR1 is MNHEY and CDR2 is SMNVEV (reference sequence). Here the CDR3 reads CASSLGEGSPLHF. For the CDR3, the DNA is TGTGCCAGCAGTTTGGGGGAAGGCTCACCCCTCCACTTT.

This clonotype has a single count. The chain combines TRBV25-1 with TRBJ1-1, with D perhaps TRBD1 (6 bases). Germline-derived CDR1 and CDR2 are MGHDK and SYGVNS. This CDR3 is 15 amino acids long. V was trimmed by 0 bases and J by 2 bases, leaving 10 bases between them. This chain's CDR3 is CASSEYKDRNTEAFF. Here the CDR3 DNA reads TGTGCCAGCAGTGAATATAAGGACAGAAACACTGAAGCTTTCTTT.